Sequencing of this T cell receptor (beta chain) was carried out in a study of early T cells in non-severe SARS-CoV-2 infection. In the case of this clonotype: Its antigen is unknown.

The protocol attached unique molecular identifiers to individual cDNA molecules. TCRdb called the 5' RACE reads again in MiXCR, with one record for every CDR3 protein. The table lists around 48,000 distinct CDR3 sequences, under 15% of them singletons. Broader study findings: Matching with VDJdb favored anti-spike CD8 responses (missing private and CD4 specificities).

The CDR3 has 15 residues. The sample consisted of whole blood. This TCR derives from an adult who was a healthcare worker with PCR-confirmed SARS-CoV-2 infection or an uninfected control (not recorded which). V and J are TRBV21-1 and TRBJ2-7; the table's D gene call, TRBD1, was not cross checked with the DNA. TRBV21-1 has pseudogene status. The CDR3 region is CASSSRDRTSYEQYF. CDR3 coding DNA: TGTGCCAGCAGCAGCCGGGACAGGACCTCCTACGAGCAGTACTTC.